Given below is one T cell receptor (beta chain) in context. The antigen is not known. The data belong to a study of metastatic and nonmetastatic thyroid tumors. No patient received treatment before thyroid surgery. Germline V gene sequence: CDR1 MGHRA, CDR2 YSYEKL. The ends were cut back, 0 bases at V and 5 bases at J, with 16 bases in the middle. This CDR3 has 16 amino acids. Study findings and constraints: For both blood and tumor, malignant thyroid tumors reportedly showed significantly higher TCR beta diversity than benign nodules did.

TCRdb re-called clones via MiXCR from the PCR reads. The sample includes 15,000 to 25,000 clones, about a quarter of them seen just once. This chain uses TRBV4-1 with TRBJ1-2; weak D call: TRBD1 (5 bases). This receptor was taken from a male donor with papillary thyroid cancer or a benign thyroid nodule (not recorded which). Some clones in this sample may be carry-over from other donors' samples. Material: blood. CDR3 bases: TGCGCCAGCAGCCAAGAGGGGCGCAGGTTAACTTATGGCTACACCTTC. It yields the protein CASSQEGRRLTYGYTF.